Listed below are T cell receptor beta chains from one sample, sequenced in a study of T cell responses to AZD1222 COVID-19 vaccine. The table came from immunoSEQ multiplex PCR; TCRdb's copy has only in-frame clones and leaves some out. The sample has around 100,000 clones, 86% seen once. Sequencing was performed on peripheral blood, taken on day 0 of AZD1222 vaccination. The source is an adult in good health. The CDR3 runs from the conserved cysteine through the conserved F or W. D genes are given only for firm matches. Part of the rows lack a size; the others show once, few, many or a class for expanded clones.

v_call,d_call,j_call,clone_size,cdr3_nt,cdr3_aa
TRBV10-3,-,TRBJ1-6,once,TGTGCCATCAGCCCCACCTTAGGAGGTAATTCACCCCTCCACTTT,CAISPTLGGNSPLHF
TRBV18,TRBD2,TRBJ2-2,-,TGTGCCAGCTCACCCCTCACTAGCGGGGAGACCGGGGAGCTGTTTTTT,CASSPLTSGETGELFF
TRBV7-9,-,TRBJ2-7,-,TGTGCCAGCAGCACTACTCATAGGGTCTACGAGCAGTACTTC,CASSTTHRVYEQYF
TRBV28,TRBD1,TRBJ1-5,once,TGTGCCAGCATCCACGGGACAGGGACTAATCAGCCCCAGCATTTT,CASIHGTGTNQPQHF
TRBV9,-,TRBJ1-2,-,TGTGCCAGCAGCGTAGAGGCGGTAAACTATGGCTACACCTTC,CASSVEAVNYGYTF
TRBV11-2,-,TRBJ2-5,-,TGTGCCAGCAGCTTAGCGCGGACCCAGTACTTC,CASSLARTQYF
TRBV14,TRBD1,TRBJ2-7,-,TGTGCCAGCAGCGCGACAGGGCCTGCCTACGAGCAGTACTTC,CASSATGPAYEQYF
TRBV11-3,TRBD2,TRBJ2-2,-,TGTGCCAGCAGCTTAGTTCTAGCGGGCAACACCGGGGAGCTGTTTTTT,CASSLVLAGNTGELFF
TRBV28,TRBD1,TRBJ1-2,-,TGTGCCAGCAGCCCTGGACAGGACTATGGCTACACCTTC,CASSPGQDYGYTF
TRBV12-1,-,TRBJ1-5,-,TGTGCCAGCAGCCCTGAGCAGCCCCAGCATTTT,CASSPEQPQHF
TRBV28,TRBD1,TRBJ2-5,-,TGTGCCAGCAGTCCCTCCGGGACAGGGGAACGGTACCAAGAGACCCAGTACTTC,CASSPSGTGERYQETQYF
TRBV27,TRBD1,TRBJ2-7,few,TGTGCCAGCAGTGTAGGACAGGGCGCAGGCGAGCAGTACTTC,CASSVGQGAGEQYF
TRBV5-6,TRBD1,TRBJ2-7,-,TGTGCCAGCAGCGTGACCGGGACAGGCTACGAGCAGTACTTC,CASSVTGTGYEQYF
TRBV5-1,TRBD2,TRBJ2-5,-,TGCGCCAGCAGCTTGCCTAGCGGGAGGCAAGAGACCCAGTACTTC,CASSLPSGRQETQYF
TRBV4-2,TRBD2,TRBJ2-5,-,TGTGCCAGCAGCCAAGGGACTAGCGGGGGGAAAGAGACCCAGTACTTC,CASSQGTSGGKETQYF
TRBV6-2/TRBV6-3,-,TRBJ1-2,-,TGTGCCAGCAGTACCAGTCTGTATGGCTACACCTTC,CASSTSLYGYTF
TRBV7-3,TRBD1,TRBJ2-1,once,TGTGCCAGCAGCTTAACGTTGGACAGGGGGCTGGATGAGCAGTTCTTC,CASSLTLDRGLDEQFF
TRBV5-6,TRBD2,TRBJ2-1,-,TGTGCCAGCAGCTTCCCGAGACTAGCGACGCCCTACAATGAGCAGTTCTTC,CASSFPRLATPYNEQFF